These 2 T cell receptor beta chains came from one sample sequenced in a study of cytomegalovirus exposure and HLA in healthy donors. PCR employed 60 Vbeta and 13 Jbeta primers. Sequencing was performed with immunoSEQ multiplex PCR; in TCRdb, only in-frame clones are kept and a portion is missing. The data show 150,000 to 180,000 clones, with about 76% seen just once and roughly 8% held by the top ten. Sequenced sample: PBMCs. The receptors derive from a young man in good health and CMV-seropositive.

This clone was counted only a few times. The chain joins TRBV30 to TRBJ1-4, with D possibly being TRBD1 (5 bases). The CDR3 has 15 residues. V was shortened by 3 bases and J by 8 bases, with 19 bases between the two germline ends. Germline lookup yields CDR1 GTSNPN and CDR2 SVGIG (reference sequence). CDR3 amino acids: CAWRPDSGKWEKLFF. The CDR3, as DNA: TGTGCCTGGAGACCCGATTCAGGGAAGTGGGAAAAACTGTTTTTT.

The genes are TRBV27 and TRBJ1-4; the D is unclear. CDR1 and CDR2 (germline): MNHEY, SMNVEV (reference sequence). Trimming removed 3 bases from V and 4 bases from J, with 9 bases in between. The CDR3 has 14 amino acids. The CDR3 DNA sequence: TGTGCCAGCAGTTTGAAGCAAGATAATGAAAAACTGTTTTTT. This sequence encodes CASSLKQDNEKLFF.